This TCR beta chain stems from a study of T-cell reconstitution after alpha-beta-depleted transplantation in children. Unique molecular identifiers tagged the TCRbeta library. TCRdb independently ran MiXCR on the PCR reads; one entry per CDR3 protein. This repertoire shows around 190,000 distinct CDR3 sequences, approximately 6.3% found once; its top ten account for approximately 6%. Study results and caveats: About two months after transplant, alpha-beta T cells reportedly came from several hundred expanded graft clones. From surviving recipient T cells and thymic progenitors came the high day-60 TCRbeta diversity observed in some patients.

This clonotype has at least ten counts. Its antigen is unknown. Between the trimmed V and J ends, which lost 0 bases and 4 bases, there was a span of 9 bases. CDR1 and CDR2 (germline): LNHNV, YYDKDF (reference sequence). CDR3 length equals 14 residues. The chain recombines TRBV15 with TRBJ2-5; D unresolved. The origin of this receptor is a boy aged 2 to 10 with acute lymphoblastic leukemia, due to receive a stem cell transplant. Here the sequenced sample was PBMCs, taken before TCRalphabeta/CD19-depleted stem cell transplant. The CDR3 reads CATSRDIIGETQYF. The CDR3 region has the DNA TGTGCCACCAGCAGAGACATAATCGGAGAGACCCAGTACTTC.